Following are 17 T cell receptor beta chains from one sample sequenced in a study of cytomegalovirus exposure and HLA in healthy donors. Primers for the PCR totalled 60 Vbeta and 13 Jbeta. Here immunoSEQ multiplex PCR was the method, and the copy in TCRdb shows in-frame clones only, minus some. The sample includes over 55,000 clones, more than 75% of them seen just once. Sequencing was performed on PBMCs. These receptors came from a male donor in good health and CMV-seronegative.

In its sample, this clone was seen once. V gene TRBV4-3 combines with J gene TRBJ2-3; weak D call: TRBD1 (5 bases). Trimming took 1 base from V and 6 from J, leaving 11 bases between them. Per the germline V gene, CDR1 is LGHNA and CDR2 is YSLEER. The CDR3 is 14 amino acids. The CDR3 coding sequence is TGCGCCAGCAGCCAAGGGCCAGGGAAGGATACGCAGTATTTT. Translation gives CASSQGPGKDTQYF.

This clone was found once. The chain employs TRBV7-6 and TRBJ2-5; 9 nucleotides agree with TRBD1. The CDR3 length is 15 residues. Germline V gives CDR1 SGHVS, CDR2 FNYEAQ. The junction had 10 bases not matched to a gene; V was cut back by 5 bases and J by 6 bases. The CDR3 loop reads CASSLGQGRGQTQYF. In DNA form, the CDR3 reads TGTGCCAGCAGCCTCGGACAGGGGAGGGGTCAGACCCAGTACTTC.

The genes are TRBV30 and TRBJ1-2; D is possibly TRBD1 (5 bases). The germline V and J ends were trimmed by 3 bases and 3 bases, with 8 bases remaining between them. This CDR3 region has 12 residues. CDR1 GTSNPN and CDR2 SVGIG come from the germline V gene (reference sequence). The CDR3 protein is CAWSPGDYGYTF. The CDR3 nucleotides are TGTGCCTGGAGCCCGGGGGACTATGGCTACACCTTC.

The chain is built from TRBV4-3 and TRBJ1-6, with TRBD1 matching 8 bases. The germline V gene encodes CDR1 LGHNA and CDR2 YSLEER. V trimming: 0 bases; J trimming: 10 bases; junction bases outside the gene matches: 5. This CDR3 has 15 residues. In DNA, the CDR3 is TGCGCCAGCAGCCAAGATCACAGGGGGTCCTCACCCCTCCACTTT. Amino acids: CASSQDHRGSSPLHF.

J is TRBJ1-1 and V is TRBV7-2; D is undetermined. V shed 5 bases and J shed 0 bases, with 7 bases lying between them. The germline V gene encodes CDR1 SGHTA and CDR2 FQGNSA. The CDR3 extends over 13 amino acids. The CDR3 nucleotides are TGTGCCAGCAGCCCAGTCCTGAACACTGAAGCTTTCTTT. Its protein is CASSPVLNTEAFF.

The rearrangement links TRBV13 to TRBJ1-5; D is uncertain. CDR3 length: 13 amino acids. Germline CDR1 is PRHDT and CDR2 is FYEKMQ (reference sequence). V was pared by 0 bases and J by 7 bases, with 7 bases between. This CDR3 reads CASSLGQIQPQHF. CDR3 coding DNA: TGTGCCAGCAGCTTAGGGCAGATCCAGCCCCAGCATTTT.

This clone came up once. In nucleotides, the CDR3 is TGTGCCAGCAGCGTAGTGGGGGGGCCATCGAGTGAGCAGTTCTTC. It translates to CASSVVGGPSSEQFF. This rearrangement joins TRBV9 to TRBJ2-1; TRBD2 is a possible D gene (7 bases). This CDR3 spans 15 amino acids. CDR1 and CDR2 (germline): SGDLS, YYNGEE. The V gene lost 0 bases and the J gene lost 9 bases, with 16 bases spanning the gap.

The chain combines TRBV4-3 with TRBJ1-5; D unresolved. The CDR3 consists of 15 residues. Germline lookup yields CDR1 LGHNA and CDR2 YSLEER. With 4 bases removed from V and 1 base from J, the gap between germline ends came to 11 bases. The CDR3 loop is CASSPQVGSNQPQHF. Here the CDR3 DNA reads TGCGCCAGCAGCCCCCAGGTTGGGAGCAATCAGCCCCAGCATTTT.

This clone occurred a few times. This rearrangement joins TRBV6-5 to TRBJ1-2; maybe TRBD1 (6 bases). Trimming shortened V by 6 bases and J by 9 bases, and 17 bases separated the two germline ends. The CDR3 contains 13 residues. CDR1 and CDR2 (germline): MNHEY, SVGAGI. The CDR3 DNA follows: TGTGCCAGCAGCCAGACAGGTGATGATAGCTACACCTTC. Amino acid sequence: CASSQTGDDSYTF.

The rearrangement uses TRBV11-3 and TRBJ2-5; D may be TRBD2 (6 bases). Per the germline V gene, CDR1 is SGHNT and CDR2 is YENEEA. Trimming removed 5 bases at V and 0 bases at J, with 13 bases between. The CDR3 loop spans 15 amino acids. The CDR3 protein is CASSPRPGDQETQYF. The CDR3, as DNA: TGTGCCAGCAGCCCTCGGCCGGGGGACCAAGAGACCCAGTACTTC. The variable domain in full, completed from reference TRBV11-3 and TRBJ2-5, reads EAGVVQSPRYKIIEKKQPVAFWCNPISGHNTLYWYLQNLGQGPELLIRYENEEAVDDSQLPKDRFSAERLKGVDSTLKIQPAELGDSAVYLCASSPRPGDQETQYFGPGTRLLVL.

As for this clone: Other DNA sequences in the sample encode the same CDR3. The gene calls are TRBV10-3 and TRBJ2-2; TRBD1 is a possible D gene (6 bases). CDR3 length equals 15 residues. V shed 5 bases and J shed 8 bases, with 18 bases lying between them. Germline lookup yields CDR1 ENHRY and CDR2 SYGVKD. This CDR3 reads CAISRDKVSTGELFF. The CDR3 DNA sequence: TGTGCCATCAGTCGGGACAAGGTGTCCACTGGGGAGCTGTTTTTT.

The genes are TRBV11-3 and TRBJ1-1; D is perhaps TRBD1 (5 bases). The length of the CDR3 is 13 residues. Germline V gene lookup returns CDR1 SGHNT and CDR2 YENEEA. With 3 bases removed from V and 3 bases from J, the gap between germline ends came to 8 bases. This chain's CDR3 is CASSFGGDTEAFF. The CDR3 bases are TGTGCCAGCAGCTTTGGGGGGGACACTGAAGCTTTCTTT.

The chain joins TRBV19 to TRBJ1-1, with 8 positions matching TRBD1. Trimming removed 1 base from V and 5 bases from J; junction bases left unmatched: 6. The germline V gene has CDR1 LNHDA and CDR2 SQIVND (reference sequence). This CDR3 is 15 amino acids long. CDR3 in DNA: TGTGCCAGTAGTATAGTCACAGGGGGGCAAACTGAAGCTTTCTTT. Residues: CASSIVTGGQTEAFF.

The DNA for the CDR3 is TGTGCCAGCAGCTTCCCCACAGGGGGCCCTCAAGAGACCCAGTACTTC. Protein: CASSFPTGGPQETQYF. This chain joins TRBV5-6 and TRBJ2-5; 9 bases are a match to TRBD1. V trimming: 2 bases; J trimming: 2 bases; junction bases outside the gene matches: 7. CDR3 length: 16 amino acids. Germline V gives CDR1 SGHDT, CDR2 YYEEEE.

The chain employs TRBV7-8 and TRBJ1-2, with 7 bases aligning to TRBD1. Germline V CDR1 and CDR2: SGHVS, FQNEAQ. Losses at the gene ends were 1 base for V and 4 bases for J; bases not matched to a gene: 3. The CDR3 is made up of 14 amino acids. The CDR3 protein is CASSLEGQTYGYTF. The CDR3 nucleotides read TGTGCCAGCAGCTTAGAGGGACAGACCTATGGCTACACCTTC. The whole variable domain, filled in from reference TRBV7-8 and TRBJ1-2, reads GAGVSQSPRYKVAKRGQDVALRCDPISGHVSLFWYQQALGQGPEFLTYFQNEAQLDKSGLPSDRFFAERPEGSVSTLKIQRTQQEDSAVYLCASSLEGQTYGYTFGSGTRLTVV.

The chain joins TRBV10-3 to TRBJ1-1; D unclear. The CDR3 totals 12 residues. Per germline, CDR1 ENHRY and CDR2 SYGVKD. The CDR3 reads CAIGTMNTEAFF. The CDR3 nucleotides are TGTGCGATCGGCACGATGAACACTGAAGCTTTCTTT.

The chain recombines TRBV15 with TRBJ2-7, with 10 bases that match TRBD1. The CDR3 extends over 15 amino acids. With V trimmed by 1 base and J by 3 bases, 3 bases remained unmatched. Germline CDR1 is LNHNV and CDR2 is YYDKDF (reference sequence). CDR3 bases: TGTGCCACCAGCAGAGTGGACAGGGGGATCTACGAGCAGTACTTC. Translation gives CATSRVDRGIYEQYF.